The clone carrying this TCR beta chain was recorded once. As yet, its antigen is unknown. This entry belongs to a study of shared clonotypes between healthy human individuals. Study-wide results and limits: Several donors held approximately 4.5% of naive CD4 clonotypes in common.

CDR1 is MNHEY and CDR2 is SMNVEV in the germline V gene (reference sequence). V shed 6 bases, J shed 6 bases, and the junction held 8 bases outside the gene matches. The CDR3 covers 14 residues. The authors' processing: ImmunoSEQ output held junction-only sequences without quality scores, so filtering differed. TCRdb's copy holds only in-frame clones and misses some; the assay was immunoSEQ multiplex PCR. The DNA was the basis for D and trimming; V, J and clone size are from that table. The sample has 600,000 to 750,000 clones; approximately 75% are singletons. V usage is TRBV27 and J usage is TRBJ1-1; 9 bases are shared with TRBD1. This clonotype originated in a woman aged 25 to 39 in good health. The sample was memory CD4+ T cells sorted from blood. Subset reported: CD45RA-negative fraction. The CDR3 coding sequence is TGTGCCAGCAGCGACCACAGGGGGCAAGCTGAAGCTTTCTTT. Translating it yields CASSDHRGQAEAFF.